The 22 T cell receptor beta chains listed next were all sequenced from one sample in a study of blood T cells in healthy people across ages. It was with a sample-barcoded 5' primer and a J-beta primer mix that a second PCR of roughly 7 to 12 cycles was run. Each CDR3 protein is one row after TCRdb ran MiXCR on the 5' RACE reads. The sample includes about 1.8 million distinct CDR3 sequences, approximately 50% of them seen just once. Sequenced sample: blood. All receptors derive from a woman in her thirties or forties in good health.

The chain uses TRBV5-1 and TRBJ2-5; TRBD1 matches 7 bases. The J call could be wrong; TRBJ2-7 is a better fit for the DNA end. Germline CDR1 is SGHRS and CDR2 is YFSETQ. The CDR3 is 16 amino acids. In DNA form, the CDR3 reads TGCGCCAGCAGCTTGTTCCAACAGGGGCGCTCCTACGAGCAGTACTTC. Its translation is CASSLFQQGRSYEQYF.

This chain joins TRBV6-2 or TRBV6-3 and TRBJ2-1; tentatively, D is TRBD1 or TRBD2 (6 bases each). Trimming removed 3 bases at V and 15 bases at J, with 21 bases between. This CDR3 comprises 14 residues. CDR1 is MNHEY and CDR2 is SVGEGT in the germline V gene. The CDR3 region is CASSYSGQLLRAFF. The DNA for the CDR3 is TGTGCCAGCAGTTATAGCGGACAGTTATTGCGGGCGTTCTTC.

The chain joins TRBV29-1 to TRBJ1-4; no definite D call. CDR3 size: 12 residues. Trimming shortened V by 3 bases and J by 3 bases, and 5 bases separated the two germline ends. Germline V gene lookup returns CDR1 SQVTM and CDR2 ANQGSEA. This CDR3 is CSVETANEKLFF. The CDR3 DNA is TGCAGCGTTGAGACGGCTAATGAAAAACTGTTTTTT.

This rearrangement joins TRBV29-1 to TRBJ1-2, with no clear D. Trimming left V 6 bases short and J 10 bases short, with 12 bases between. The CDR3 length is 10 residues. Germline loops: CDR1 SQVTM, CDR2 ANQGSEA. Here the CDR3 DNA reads TGCAGCGTCGACACCTGGCCCTACACCTTC. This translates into CSVDTWPYTF. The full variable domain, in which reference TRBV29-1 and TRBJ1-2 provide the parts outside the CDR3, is SAVISQKPSRDICQRGTSLTIQCQVDSQVTMMFWYRQQPGQSLTLIATANQGSEATYESGFVIDKFPISRPNLTFSTLTVSNMSPEDSSIYLCSVDTWPYTFGSGTRLTVV.

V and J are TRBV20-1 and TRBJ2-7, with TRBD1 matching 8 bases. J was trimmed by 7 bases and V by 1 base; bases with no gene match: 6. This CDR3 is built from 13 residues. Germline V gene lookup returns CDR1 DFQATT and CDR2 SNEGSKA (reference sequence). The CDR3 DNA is TGCAGTGCTAGAGTTCAGGGGGCGGGAGAGCAGTACTTC. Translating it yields CSARVQGAGEQYF.

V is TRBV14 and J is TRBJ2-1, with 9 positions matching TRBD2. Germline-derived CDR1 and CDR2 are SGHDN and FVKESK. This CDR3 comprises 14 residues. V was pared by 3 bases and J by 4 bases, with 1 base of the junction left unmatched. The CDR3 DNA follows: TGTGCCAGCAGCCAGAGCGGGGGGTACAATGAGCAGTTCTTC. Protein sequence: CASSQSGGYNEQFF.

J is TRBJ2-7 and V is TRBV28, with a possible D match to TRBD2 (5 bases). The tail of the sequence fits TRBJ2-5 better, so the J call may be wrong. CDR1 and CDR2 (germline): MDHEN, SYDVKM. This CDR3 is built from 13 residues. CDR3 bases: TGTGCCAGCAGCGAGGGAAGCGAAGGGACCCAGTACTTC. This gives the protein CASSEGSEGTQYF.

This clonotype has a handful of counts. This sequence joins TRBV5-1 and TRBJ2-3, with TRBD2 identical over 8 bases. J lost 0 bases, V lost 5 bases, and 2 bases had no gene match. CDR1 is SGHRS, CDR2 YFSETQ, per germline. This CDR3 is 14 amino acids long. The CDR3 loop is CASSAGGSTDTQYF. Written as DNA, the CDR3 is TGCGCCAGCAGTGCGGGAGGAAGCACAGATACGCAGTATTTT.

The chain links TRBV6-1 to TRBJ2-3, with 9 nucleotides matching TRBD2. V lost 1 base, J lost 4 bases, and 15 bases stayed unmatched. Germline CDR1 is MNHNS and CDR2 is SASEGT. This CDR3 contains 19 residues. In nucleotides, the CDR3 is TGTGCCAGCAGTGAAGGGGGACTAGCCGATGGAACTGGGGCAGATACGCAGTATTTT. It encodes CASSEGGLADGTGADTQYF.

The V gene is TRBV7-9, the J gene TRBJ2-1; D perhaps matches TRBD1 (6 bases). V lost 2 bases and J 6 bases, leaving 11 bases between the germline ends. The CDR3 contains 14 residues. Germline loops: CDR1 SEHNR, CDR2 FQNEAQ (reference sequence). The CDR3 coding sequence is TGTGCCAGCAGCTTACAGGGGTTGGCCAATGAGCAGTTCTTC. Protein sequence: CASSLQGLANEQFF. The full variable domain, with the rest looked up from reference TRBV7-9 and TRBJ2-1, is DTGVSQNPRHKITKRGQNVTFRCDPISEHNRLYWYRQTLGQGPEFLTYFQNEAQLEKSRLLSDRFSAERPKGSFSTLEIQRTEQGDSAMYLCASSLQGLANEQFFGPGTRLTVL.

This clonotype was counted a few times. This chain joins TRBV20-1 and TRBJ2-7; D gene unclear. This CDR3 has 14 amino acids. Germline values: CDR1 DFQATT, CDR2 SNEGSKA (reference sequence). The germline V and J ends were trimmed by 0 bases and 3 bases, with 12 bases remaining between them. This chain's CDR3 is CSARDRPAFYEQYF. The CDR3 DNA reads TGCAGTGCTAGAGATCGGCCGGCTTTCTACGAGCAGTACTTC.

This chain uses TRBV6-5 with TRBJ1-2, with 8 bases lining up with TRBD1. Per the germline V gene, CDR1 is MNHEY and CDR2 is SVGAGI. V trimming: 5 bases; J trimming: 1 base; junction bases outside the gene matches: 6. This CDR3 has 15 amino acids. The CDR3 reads CASSRRQGNNYGYTF. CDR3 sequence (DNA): TGTGCCAGCAGTCGCCGACAGGGGAATAACTATGGCTACACCTTC.

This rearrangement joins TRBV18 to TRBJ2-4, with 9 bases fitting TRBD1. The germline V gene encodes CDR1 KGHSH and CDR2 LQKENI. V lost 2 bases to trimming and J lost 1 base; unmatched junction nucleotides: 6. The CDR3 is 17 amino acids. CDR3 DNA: TGTGCCAGCTCACCAGGGACAGGGTGGAAGGCCAAAAACATTCAGTACTTC. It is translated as CASSPGTGWKAKNIQYF.

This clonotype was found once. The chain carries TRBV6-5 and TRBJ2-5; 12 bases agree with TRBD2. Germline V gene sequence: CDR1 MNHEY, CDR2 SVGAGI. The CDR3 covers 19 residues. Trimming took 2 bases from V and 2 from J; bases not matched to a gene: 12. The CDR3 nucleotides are TGTGCCAGCAGTTACGGGTGGCTAGCGGGGGGGTCGAGGCAAGAGACCCAGTACTTC. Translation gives CASSYGWLAGGSRQETQYF.

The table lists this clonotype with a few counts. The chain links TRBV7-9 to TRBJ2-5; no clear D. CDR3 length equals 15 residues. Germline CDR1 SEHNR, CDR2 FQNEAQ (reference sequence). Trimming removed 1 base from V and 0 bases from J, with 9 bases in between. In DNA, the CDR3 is TGTGCCAGCAGCTTAGTTACTGGACACCAAGAGACCCAGTACTTC. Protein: CASSLVTGHQETQYF. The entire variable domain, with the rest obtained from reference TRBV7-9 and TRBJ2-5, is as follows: DTGVSQNPRHKITKRGQNVTFRCDPISEHNRLYWYRQTLGQGPEFLTYFQNEAQLEKSRLLSDRFSAERPKGSFSTLEIQRTEQGDSAMYLCASSLVTGHQETQYFGPGTRLLVL.

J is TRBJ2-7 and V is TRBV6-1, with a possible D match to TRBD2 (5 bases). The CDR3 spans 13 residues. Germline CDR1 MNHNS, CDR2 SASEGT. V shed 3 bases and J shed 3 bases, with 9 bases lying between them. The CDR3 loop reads CASSESRGYEQYF. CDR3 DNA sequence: TGTGCCAGCAGTGAGAGTCGGGGCTACGAGCAGTACTTC.

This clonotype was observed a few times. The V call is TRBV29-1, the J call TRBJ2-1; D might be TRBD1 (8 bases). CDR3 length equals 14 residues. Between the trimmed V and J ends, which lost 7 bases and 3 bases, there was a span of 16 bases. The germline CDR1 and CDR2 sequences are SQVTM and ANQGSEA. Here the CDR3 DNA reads TGCAGCGCCGTACAGGGGGGGGTCTACAATGAGCAGTTCTTC. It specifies CSAVQGGVYNEQFF.

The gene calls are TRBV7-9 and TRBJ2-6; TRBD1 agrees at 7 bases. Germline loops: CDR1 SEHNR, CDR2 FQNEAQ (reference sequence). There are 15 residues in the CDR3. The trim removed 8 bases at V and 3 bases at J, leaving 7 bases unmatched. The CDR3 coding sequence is TGTGCCAGCCCCAGGGGGTTAGGTGGGGCCAACGTCCTGACTTTC. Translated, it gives CASPRGLGGANVLTF.

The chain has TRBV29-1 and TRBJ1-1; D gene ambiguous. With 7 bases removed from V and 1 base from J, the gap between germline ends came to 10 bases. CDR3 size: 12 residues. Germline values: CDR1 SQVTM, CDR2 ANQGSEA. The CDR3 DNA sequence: TGCAGCGCCGGACGGTGGAACACTGAAGCTTTCTTT. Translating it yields CSAGRWNTEAFF. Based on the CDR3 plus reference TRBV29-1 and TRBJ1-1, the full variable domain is SAVISQKPSRDICQRGTSLTIQCQVDSQVTMMFWYRQQPGQSLTLIATANQGSEATYESGFVIDKFPISRPNLTFSTLTVSNMSPEDSSIYLCSAGRWNTEAFFGQGTRLTVV.

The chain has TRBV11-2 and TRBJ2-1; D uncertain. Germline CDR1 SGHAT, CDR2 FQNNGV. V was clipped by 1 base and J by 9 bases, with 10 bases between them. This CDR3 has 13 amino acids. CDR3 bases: TGTGCCAGCAGCTTAGTAATGGGCGGTGAGCAGTTCTTC. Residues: CASSLVMGGEQFF.

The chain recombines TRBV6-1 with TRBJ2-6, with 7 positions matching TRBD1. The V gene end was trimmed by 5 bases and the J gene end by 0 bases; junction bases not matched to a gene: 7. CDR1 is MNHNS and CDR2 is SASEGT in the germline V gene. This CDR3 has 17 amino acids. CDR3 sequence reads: CASSRTGLSSGANVLTF. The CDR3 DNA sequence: TGTGCCAGCAGTCGGACAGGCCTGAGCTCTGGGGCCAACGTCCTGACTTTC.

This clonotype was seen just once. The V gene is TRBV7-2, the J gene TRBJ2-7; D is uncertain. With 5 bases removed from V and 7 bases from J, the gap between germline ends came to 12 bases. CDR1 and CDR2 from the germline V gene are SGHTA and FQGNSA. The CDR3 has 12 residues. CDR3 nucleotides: TGTGCCAGCAGCCCGATTATAGGGGAGCAGTACTTC. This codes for CASSPIIGEQYF.